This T cell receptor beta chain was found in a study of blood T cell repertoires in COVID-19. Looking at the study overall: The study drew acute and convalescent COVID-19 samples from the United States, Italy and Spain.

CDR3 length: 15 amino acids. V trimming: 3 bases; J trimming: 6 bases; junction bases outside the gene matches: 6. Germline assignment: CDR1 MNHEY and CDR2 SMNVEV (reference sequence). As processed by the authors: Reference gene primer amplification in the assay estimated nucleated cell counts. Data came from immunoSEQ multiplex PCR; TCRdb stores just in-frame clones and leaves some out. The V and J calls and clone size come from that table; D and trimming were worked out from the DNA. The sample has 84,000 or so clones, roughly 84% seen once. The chain carries TRBV27 and TRBJ2-1; 9 bases line up with TRBD1. The sample consisted of peripheral blood. This sequence originates from a man in his 70s with acute or convalescent COVID-19. CDR3: CASSFRTGVANEQFF. As DNA, the CDR3 is TGTGCCAGCAGTTTTCGGACAGGGGTAGCCAATGAGCAGTTCTTC.